One and the same sample provided the 21 T cell receptor beta chains below, sequenced in a study of Ad26.COV2.S vaccination and SARS-CoV-2 variants. The treatment: approximately 18 received Ad26.COV2.S at low or high dose, single or two shots; about 5 received placebo; per-sample allocation not given. On day 63 after the first injection, vaccine and placebo recipients gave samples. Only in-frame clones appear in the TCRdb table, and some are missing; sequencing was by immunoSEQ multiplex PCR. The data show 400,000 or so clones, approximately 90% seen once. The starting material was peripheral blood, obtained in a trial of Ad26.COV2.S vaccine versus placebo. The source is a person aged 18-60 years who received the Ad26.COV2.S COVID-19 vaccine or a placebo.

This chain joins TRBV10-2 and TRBJ2-3; D is ambiguous. Germline V gene lookup returns CDR1 WSHSY and CDR2 SAAADI. Trimming took off 3 bases at V and 7 bases at J, with 5 bases between the two ends. The CDR3 is 11 residues long. The CDR3 reads CASSESNTQYF. In DNA, the CDR3 is TGCGCCAGCAGTGAATCGAATACGCAGTATTTT.

This chain joins TRBV7-6 and TRBJ2-5, with 10 bases identical to TRBD2. CDR3 length equals 16 residues. Germline trimming cut 0 bases from V and 5 bases from J; bases unmatched to any gene: 6. The V gene's germline CDR1 is SGHVS and CDR2 FNYEAQ. The CDR3: CASSLARLAGGETQYF. In DNA form, the CDR3 reads TGTGCCAGCAGCTTAGCGCGACTAGCGGGCGGGGAGACCCAGTACTTC.

The V call is TRBV4-1, the J call TRBJ2-2, with TRBD1 identical over 7 bases. Trimming took 4 bases from V and 4 from J; bases not matched to a gene: 9. Per germline, CDR1 MGHRA and CDR2 YSYEKL. The CDR3 runs 16 residues. The CDR3 DNA follows: TGCGCCAGCAGCCGGCCCGGGACAGCGATCACCGGGGAGCTGTTTTTT. This gives the protein CASSRPGTAITGELFF.

The chain employs TRBV6-5 and TRBJ1-2; D is undetermined. The CDR3 runs to 13 residues. V was shortened by 0 bases and J by 8 bases, with 10 bases between the two germline ends. From germline, CDR1 is MNHEY and CDR2 SVGAGI. This CDR3 is CASSYSSQEGYTF. The DNA of the CDR3 is TGTGCCAGCAGTTACTCGAGTCAGGAAGGCTACACCTTC.

The chain employs TRBV7-2 and TRBJ2-3; 7 positions agree with TRBD2. Germline assignment: CDR1 SGHTA and CDR2 FQGNSA. V shed 2 bases, J shed 1 base, and the junction held 3 bases outside the gene matches. The CDR3 contains 15 residues. CDR3 residues: CASSLNSGGTDTQYF. CDR3 nucleotides: TGTGCCAGCAGCTTAAACAGCGGGGGCACAGATACGCAGTATTTT.

The chain couples TRBV9 to TRBJ2-1; 9 bases map to TRBD2. Losses at the gene ends were 0 bases for V and 6 bases for J; bases not matched to a gene: 4. The CDR3 consists of 15 residues. Germline CDR1 SGDLS, CDR2 YYNGEE. CDR3 region: CASSVVGLAGNEQFF. CDR3 DNA sequence: TGTGCCAGCAGCGTAGTGGGACTAGCAGGCAATGAGCAGTTCTTC.

V and J are TRBV6-5 and TRBJ1-6; D call uncertain. The CDR3 is 14 amino acids. Trimming removed 2 bases from V and 10 bases from J, with 12 bases in between. Germline CDR1 reads MNHEY; CDR2 reads SVGAGI. As DNA, the CDR3 is TGTGCCAGCAGTTACGAGGAGGGAGAGTCACCCCTCCACTTT. This translates into CASSYEEGESPLHF.

The V and J genes are TRBV6-5 and TRBJ1-3, with D perhaps TRBD1 (6 bases). The CDR3 runs to 15 residues. Germline loops: CDR1 MNHEY, CDR2 SVGAGI. Trimming removed 8 bases from V and 0 bases from J, with 14 bases in between. This CDR3 reads CASHRGGSSGNTIYF. The CDR3, as DNA: TGTGCCAGCCATAGGGGGGGGAGCTCTGGAAACACCATATATTTT.

This clone is a singleton in its sample. In nucleotides, the CDR3 is TGTGCCAGCAGTTTATCTGGCAGCAAAGACGGCTACACCTTC. Translating gives CASSLSGSKDGYTF. This rearrangement joins TRBV27 to TRBJ1-2, with D hard to call. The CDR3 consists of 14 residues. Germline CDR1 MNHEY, CDR2 SMNVEV (reference sequence). V lost 0 bases and J lost 8, with 13 bases in between.

The count of this clone is one. The gene calls are TRBV18 and TRBJ2-3, with 8 nucleotides matching TRBD1. This CDR3 region has 15 residues. V lost 6 bases, J lost 4 bases, and 9 bases stayed unmatched. Germline CDR1 and CDR2: KGHSH and LQKENI. The CDR3 is CASSPVRGLSDTQYF. CDR3 nucleotides: TGTGCCAGCTCCCCTGTCAGGGGGCTTTCAGATACGCAGTATTTT.

This chain connects TRBV19 to TRBJ2-6, with TRBD1 matching 10 bases. V lost 6 bases to trimming and J lost 12 bases; unmatched junction nucleotides: 20. The CDR3 length is 18 residues. Per germline, CDR1 LNHDA and CDR2 SQIVND (reference sequence). CDR3 bases: TGTGCCAGTAGGGCGAGGGGACAGGGGAGCCTCCAGCAACTCGTCCTGACTTTC. Its translation is CASRARGQGSLQQLVLTF.

The V call is TRBV6-4, the J call TRBJ2-1; tentative D call: TRBD1 (5 bases). This CDR3 is 15 amino acids long. CDR1 is MRHNA and CDR2 is SNTAGT in the germline V gene. V lost 9 bases, J lost 0 bases, and 15 bases lay in between. CDR3 in amino acids: CASAFTGDSYNEQFF. CDR3 in DNA: TGTGCCAGTGCCTTCACAGGAGACTCCTACAATGAGCAGTTCTTC.

This clone was detected only a few times. The chain joins TRBV5-1 to TRBJ1-5; perhaps TRBD1 as D (5 bases). The V gene's germline CDR1 is SGHRS and CDR2 YFSETQ. The germline V and J ends were trimmed by 5 bases and 1 base, with 10 bases remaining between them. This CDR3 comprises 14 residues. CDR3 in amino acids: CASSLDSSNQPQHF. In nucleotides, the CDR3 is TGCGCCAGCAGTCTAGACAGCAGCAATCAGCCCCAGCATTTT.

This clone was picked up one time. V and J are TRBV6-6 and TRBJ1-6, with D uncertain. There are 14 residues in the CDR3. From germline, CDR1 is MNHNY and CDR2 SVGAGI (reference sequence). V lost 4 bases and J lost 9, with 13 bases in between. Here the CDR3 DNA reads TGTGCCAGCAGTTCACAACAGTTGGGTTCACCCCTCCACTTT. It translates to CASSSQQLGSPLHF.

The chain joins TRBV12-3 or TRBV12-4 to TRBJ2-3; no definite D call. This CDR3 is 13 amino acids long. The V and J ends lost 7 bases and 0 bases respectively, with 8 bases between them. The CDR3 DNA sequence: TGTGCCAGCACCCCAGACAGCACAGATACGCAGTATTTT. Translation gives CASTPDSTDTQYF.

The J gene is TRBJ1-2, the V gene TRBV11-3; 7 nucleotides match TRBD1. The CDR3 sequence is 14 residues long. CDR1 is SGHNT and CDR2 is YENEEA in the germline V gene. After removal of 5 bases from V and 7 bases from J, the junction contained 10 bases not matched to a gene. Here the CDR3 reads CASSVQQGWGGYTF. The DNA for the CDR3 is TGTGCCAGCAGCGTACAACAGGGGTGGGGTGGCTACACCTTC.

The rearrangement links TRBV4-1 to TRBJ2-7; D ambiguous. Trimming cost V 4 bases and J 7 bases, with 14 bases left between them. In germline, CDR1 is MGHRA, CDR2 YSYEKL. This CDR3 has 13 amino acids. In DNA, the CDR3 is TGCGCCAGCAGCCCTCGGATTTCGGTGGAGCAGTACTTC. It codes for CASSPRISVEQYF.

On this clone itself: Other DNA sequences of this sample code for an identical CDR3. The chain uses TRBV24-1 and TRBJ2-7; D not resolved. Germline V gene lookup returns CDR1 KGHDR and CDR2 SFDVKD. There are 13 residues in the CDR3. Trimming removed 2 bases at V and 0 bases at J, with 4 bases between. The CDR3 DNA reads as TGTGCCACCAGTGATTCCGGCTCCTACGAGCAGTACTTC. Translating gives CATSDSGSYEQYF.

The gene calls are TRBV9 and TRBJ1-2; unclear D gene. This CDR3 contains 12 residues. Germline CDR1 SGDLS, CDR2 YYNGEE. Trimming cost V 2 bases and J 5 bases, with 7 bases left between them. The CDR3: CASSVGDYGYTF. CDR3 nucleotides: TGTGCCAGCAGCGTCGGGGATTATGGCTACACCTTC. The full variable domain, its missing parts supplied by reference TRBV9 and TRBJ1-2, is DSGVTQTPKHLITATGQRVTLRCSPRSGDLSVYWYQQSLDQGLQFLIQYYNGEERAKGNILERFSAQQFPDLHSELNLSSLELGDSALYFCASSVGDYGYTFGSGTRLTVV.

This rearrangement joins TRBV29-1 to TRBJ2-7; tentative D call: TRBD2 (5 bases). The CDR3 is 10 amino acids. CDR1 and CDR2 from the germline V gene are SQVTM and ANQGSEA. V lost 5 bases and J 10 bases, leaving 12 bases between the germline ends. CDR3 in DNA: TGCAGCGTTCGCGACGGGGAACAGTACTTC. Protein: CSVRDGEQYF.

In nucleotides, the CDR3 is TGTGCCAGCAGTTTATCGACCCAGGGGGGAAGTCACGAGCAGTACTTC. It codes for CASSLSTQGGSHEQYF. The gene calls are TRBV27 and TRBJ2-7; weak D call: TRBD1 (7 bases). The V end lost 0 bases, the J end lost 5 bases, and 17 bases lay between the germline ends. This CDR3 contains 16 residues. The germline CDR1 and CDR2 sequences are MNHEY and SMNVEV (reference sequence).